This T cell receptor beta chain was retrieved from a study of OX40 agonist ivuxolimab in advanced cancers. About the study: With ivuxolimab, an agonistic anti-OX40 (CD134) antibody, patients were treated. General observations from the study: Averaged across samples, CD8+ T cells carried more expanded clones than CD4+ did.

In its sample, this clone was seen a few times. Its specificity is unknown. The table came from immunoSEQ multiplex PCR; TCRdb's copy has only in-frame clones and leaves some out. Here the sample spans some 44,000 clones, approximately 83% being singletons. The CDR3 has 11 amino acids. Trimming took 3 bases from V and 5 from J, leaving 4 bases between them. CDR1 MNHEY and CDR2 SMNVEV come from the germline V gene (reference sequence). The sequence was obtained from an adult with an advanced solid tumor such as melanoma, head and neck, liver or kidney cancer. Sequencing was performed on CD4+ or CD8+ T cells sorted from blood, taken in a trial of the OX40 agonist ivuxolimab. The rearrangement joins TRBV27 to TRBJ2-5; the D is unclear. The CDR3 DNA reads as TGTGCCAGCAGTTTGGGGGAGACCCAGTACTTC. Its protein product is CASSLGETQYF.